This T cell receptor (beta chain) emerged from a study of blood T cell repertoires in COVID-19 (dated by TCRdb to 2020 to 2022). For the study in its entirety: Collaborator samples came from the United States, Italy and Spain and covered acute and convalescent phases of COVID-19. Nearly every sample came with metadata listing a de-identified subject ID, COVID-19 status, age in years and sex. Deeply sampled blood TCRbeta repertoires from subjects exposed to, actively infected with, or recovered from COVID-19 were included in the dataset. Samples were obtained from the ongoing ImmuneRACE study (first 160 participants) and from roughly 1,300 subjects provided by 6 global collaborators. The prospective study material was composed of cDNA or gDNA derived from T cells, B-cell-depleted T cells, or PBMCs. A freely available public database, intended as a resource for researchers studying the immune response to SARS-CoV-2, is where the repertoires were released. HLA class I and class II types, where available, came from metadata supplied by the sample provider rather than from assay-based typing.

Summary of the overall study and its limitations: The amount of clinical and demographic metadata varied by source and participant and was provided uncurated.

The CDR3, from cysteine to phenylalanine, totals 15 residues. Only CDR3 DNA is held: 45 bases, read in frame from base 1. From a lookup of the germline V gene, CDR1 and CDR2 are SGHRS and YFSETQ. V lost 2 bases and J lost 2 bases; the stretch between them is 8 bases long. Collaborating institutions collected whole blood in K2EDTA tubes following their own protocols. For TCRbeta analysis, collaborators shipped samples in one of three forms: frozen whole blood, isolated PBMCs, or DNA extracted from either of those sample types. TCRbeta CDR3 regions were amplified from genomic DNA by means of the immunoSEQ Assay, a bias-controlled multiplex PCR. The paper's processing steps were these. The number of nucleated cells in each sample was estimated by amplification of reference gene primers within the assay. To quantify the absolute abundance of each unique TCRbeta CDR3 rearrangement, sequence reads were collapsed and filtered. Productive Simpson clonality was computed per sample as the square root of Simpson's diversity index over productive rearrangements. Not all clones reach the TCRdb copy of this immuneACCESS table, which keeps in-frame sequences only. Checked studies attribute under half of the gap to unresolved V genes and leave the rest unexplained. The DNA was the basis for D and trimming; V, J and clone size are from that table. The table for this sample lists about 260,000 clones; approximately 85% of them were counted only once. Over 0.55% of the sample belongs to the ten largest clones.

As to this clone: Its recognized antigen is unknown. Base quality data are lacking; no much larger clone is found one base away.

This receptor was taken from a human donor in a cohort sampled during active COVID-19. The sequence links TRBV5-1 to TRBJ2-6; D gene: possibly TRBD2, on 6 matching bases. The specimen sequenced was peripheral blood. The CDR3 has the sequence CASSFTGAGANVLTF. The DNA sequence reads TGCGCCAGCAGCTTCACGGGGGCTGGGGCCAACGTCCTGACTTTC.